These T cell receptor beta chains were read from a single sample in a study of T cells after yellow fever vaccination. TCRdb independently ran MiXCR on the 5' RACE reads; one entry per CDR3 protein. The sample records more than 110,000 distinct CDR3 sequences, 6.6% being singletons. Sequencing used CD4+ T cells sorted from PBMCs, obtained 10 days after the yellow fever booster vaccination. The origin of the receptors is a young man who received the YFV17D yellow fever vaccine. CDR3s include the opening cysteine and the closing phenylalanine or tryptophan. The D gene is left open where the match is weak. Part of the rows lack a size; the others show once, few, many or a class for expanded clones.

size	V	D	J	DNA	CDR3
.	TRBV5-1	TRBD2	TRBJ2-7	TGCGCCAGCAGCTTCCAGCTCAGGAGGGGACTAGCGGGAGTCAACGAGCAGTACTTC	CASSFQLRRGLAGVNEQYF
.	TRBV5-4	TRBD1	TRBJ2-3	TGTGCCAGCAGCCCGGGACAGGGTAAGACAGATACGCAGTATTTT	CASSPGQGKTDTQYF
many	TRBV7-2	.	TRBJ2-5	TGTGCCACCTCAGTCGGACAAACCCTACAAGAGACCCAGTACTTC	CATSVGQTLQETQYF
few	TRBV20-1	TRBD2	TRBJ2-3	TGCTGTGCTAGCCAACCCCTAGCGGGAGGGCCGAAAGATACGCAGTATTTT	CCASQPLAGGPKDTQYF
.	TRBV29-1	.	TRBJ1-2	TGCAGCGATGGGGGAAACTATGGCTACACCTTC	CSDGGNYGYTF
many	TRBV7-2	.	TRBJ2-2	TGTGCCAGCAGCTTAGCCCTTACGAGGGCCTACTCGAACACCGGGGAGCTGTTTTTT	CASSLALTRAYSNTGELFF
many	TRBV5-1	TRBD2	TRBJ2-2	TGCGCCAGCCATCCTAGCGGGAGTCCCACCGGGGAGCTGTTTTTT	CASHPSGSPTGELFF
many	TRBV5-1	TRBD2	TRBJ2-1	TGCGCCAGCAGCTTGGCCTCTAGCGGGCACAACCCCGCTTCCTACAATGAGCAGTTCTTC	CASSLASSGHNPASYNEQFF
many	TRBV15	.	TRBJ2-1	TGTGCCACCAGCGGGGGCGGGCAGAGCTCCTACAATGAGCAGTTCTTC	CATSGGGQSSYNEQFF
many	TRBV3-1	.	TRBJ1-1	TGTGCCAGCAGCCAAGCGGGCGCGGGCACTGAAGCTTTCTTT	CASSQAGAGTEAFF
many	TRBV7-8	.	TRBJ1-5	TGTGCCAGCAGCCAACGGGGAGGAACTAATCAGCCCCAGCATTTT	CASSQRGGTNQPQHF
many	TRBV20-1	.	TRBJ1-6	TGCAGTGCCGCCACCTCCAGGGTTTATAATTCACCCCTCCACTTT	CSAATSRVYNSPLHF
many	TRBV7-9	TRBD2	TRBJ2-3	TGTGCCAGCAGCTTAGGCGGGAGGATTGGAGATACGCAGTATTTT	CASSLGGRIGDTQYF
.	TRBV14	TRBD1	TRBJ2-5	TGTGCCAGCAGCCAAGAGGACAGGACGATACGTGAGACCCAGTACTTC	CASSQEDRTIRETQYF
few	TRBV18	.	TRBJ2-7	TGTGCCAGCTCACAACAGGGTTCCGAGGACGAGCAGTACTTC	CASSQQGSEDEQYF
many	TRBV7-9	.	TRBJ2-4	TGTGCCAGCAGCTTACTCGCGGGAAGACAGGCCAAAAACATTCAGTACTTC	CASSLLAGRQAKNIQYF
many	TRBV29-1	.	TRBJ2-7	TGCAGCGTGGGAGACAATAGGGGGACCGCTAGCTCCTACGAGCAGTACTTC	CSVGDNRGTASSYEQYF
many	TRBV12-3/TRBV12-4	TRBD2	TRBJ2-1	TGTGCCAGCACTTCGCGGGAGGGGACGTACAATGAGCAGTTCTTC	CASTSREGTYNEQFF
.	TRBV12-3/TRBV12-4	.	TRBJ2-7	TGTGCCAGCAGCAACACGGCCGGGCCCTACGAGCAGTACTTC	CASSNTAGPYEQYF
few	TRBV30	.	TRBJ2-1	TGTGCCTGCCGGAGGGGGTCGGTCAATGAGCAGTTCTTC	CACRRGSVNEQFF
many	TRBV12-3/TRBV12-4	.	TRBJ1-5	TGCGCCAGCAGCTTCGGTAGCAATCAGCCCCAGCATTTT	CASSFGSNQPQHF
many	TRBV7-8	TRBD2	TRBJ2-7	TGTGCCAGCAGCTTAGAGGGACTAGCGGGAGACCCGTACTTC	CASSLEGLAGDPYF
many	TRBV5-4	TRBD2	TRBJ2-2	TGTGCCAGCAGCTTCGATACTAGCGGGAACACCGGGGAGCTGTTTTTT	CASSFDTSGNTGELFF
many	TRBV4-3	.	TRBJ2-5	TGCGCCAGCAGCCAGGCCGTGGAAGAGACCCAGTACTTC	CASSQAVEETQYF
many	TRBV7-2	TRBD2	TRBJ2-3	TGTGCCAGCAGCTTACGACTAGCTTACACAGATACGCAGTATTTT	CASSLRLAYTDTQYF
many	TRBV14	.	TRBJ2-5	TGTGCCAGCAGCCAAGGAAGGGGGGCTTGGGAGACCCAGTACTTC	CASSQGRGAWETQYF
many	TRBV5-1	.	TRBJ2-5	TGCGCCAGCAGCGACGGACTGCCCAAAGAGACCCAGTACTTC	CASSDGLPKETQYF
many	TRBV28	.	TRBJ2-7	TGTGCCAGCAGTCACCGACCGGGAAGCTCCTACGAGCAGTACTTC	CASSHRPGSSYEQYF
few	TRBV19	TRBD2	TRBJ2-5	TGTGCCAGTAAACCGGGACTAGCGGAGATAGAGACCCAGTACTTC	CASKPGLAEIETQYF
many	TRBV5-1	.	TRBJ2-5	TGCGCCAGCAGTGGGGGGACTGACTCAGAGACCCAGTACTTC	CASSGGTDSETQYF
many	TRBV6-2/TRBV6-3	TRBD2	TRBJ2-7	TGTGCCAGCAAGCAAACTAGCGGGAGAGGGGAGCAGTACTTC	CASKQTSGRGEQYF
many	TRBV7-9	TRBD2	TRBJ2-7	TGTGCCAGCAGCTTAGTACCCGGGACTAGCGGGATGTCGGTCTACGAGCAGTACTTC	CASSLVPGTSGMSVYEQYF
few	TRBV12-3/TRBV12-4	TRBD2	TRBJ2-7	TGTGCCAGCAGTTTCAGACTAGCGGGAGGGGCTAGCTCCTACGAGCAGTACTTC	CASSFRLAGGASSYEQYF
.	TRBV19	.	TRBJ1-6	TGTGCCAGTACAGGGCCCAATTCACCCCTCCACTTT	CASTGPNSPLHF
many	TRBV20-1	TRBD1	TRBJ2-7	TGCAGTGCAACTCGGACAGGGCGAACCTACGAGCAGTACTTC	CSATRTGRTYEQYF
many	TRBV2	TRBD2	TRBJ2-7	TGTGCCAGCAGGGGACTAGCGGGGGAGCAGTACTTC	CASRGLAGEQYF
many	TRBV12-3/TRBV12-4	TRBD1	TRBJ2-1	TGTGCCAGCAGTTTAGCGCTGAACTTACAGGGGGTAAGGAATGAGCAGTTCTTC	CASSLALNLQGVRNEQFF
.	TRBV4-3	.	TRBJ1-2	TGCGCCAGCAGCCAAGAGATAGGAGGCCCCTACGGGATGCATGGCTACACCTTC	CASSQEIGGPYGMHGYTF
many	TRBV20-1	.	TRBJ2-2	TGCAGTGCTAGGGGAGGTTCAACCGGGGAGCTGTTTTTT	CSARGGSTGELFF
many	TRBV5-1	.	TRBJ2-3	TGCGCCAGCAGCAGGACGGAGGGACAGACCCTGAGCACAGATACGCAGTATTTT	CASSRTEGQTLSTDTQYF
many	TRBV29-1	.	TRBJ2-3	TGCAGCGTTGAAAGGGGGGACGCCCCAGATACGCAGTATTTT	CSVERGDAPDTQYF